The 25 T cell receptor beta chains presented below share a single source sample, sequenced in a study of Graves' ophthalmopathy and Graves' hyperthyroidism. As the template, RNA transcripts were used to amplify TCR beta CDR3 regions. After a first-round RT-PCR with HTBI primers, a second-round multiplex PCR was run. TCRdb re-derived calls from the multiplex PCR reads in MiXCR, one entry per CDR3 protein. The data contain approximately 700,000 distinct CDR3 sequences, about 40% of them singletons. The sequencing input was peripheral blood. Receptors were obtained from an adult man with Graves' ophthalmopathy.

About this clonotype itself: A much larger clone lies a single base off, so this may be a read error. Likely a read error: the CDR3 ends without its conserved phenylalanine or tryptophan. The chain carries TRBV7-6 and TRBJ2-7, with D perhaps given as TRBD1 or TRBD2 (7 bases each). Per germline, CDR1 SGHVS and CDR2 FNYEAQ. The CDR3 is 16 amino acids. Deletions cut 6 bases from V and 2 bases from J, with 20 bases between. The CDR3 DNA reads as TGTGCCAGCAGTGAGCCCGGGGGGACAGACCCCTACGAGCAGTACCTC. Translated: CASSEPGGTDPYEQYL.

This sequence joins TRBV29-1 and TRBJ2-5; D gene ambiguous. Germline CDR1 SQVTM, CDR2 ANQGSEA. This CDR3 has 14 amino acids. V was pared by 8 bases and J by 2 bases, with 18 bases between. Written as DNA, the CDR3 is TGCAGCTTGCCATTGAACAGCCCGCAAGAGACCCAGTACTTC. The encoded protein is CSLPLNSPQETQYF.

The sample holds many counts of this clonotype. V is TRBV9 and J is TRBJ2-7; tentative D call: TRBD2 (6 bases). Trimming took off 4 bases at V and 5 bases at J, with 16 bases between the two ends. Germline V gene sequence: CDR1 SGDLS, CDR2 YYNGEE. CDR3 length equals 14 residues. Here the CDR3 reads CASSPGLGGDEQYF. The CDR3 DNA sequence: TGTGCCAGCAGCCCAGGCCTCGGGGGAGACGAGCAGTACTTC.

The J gene is TRBJ1-2, the V gene TRBV7-8; 7 bases align to TRBD1. The V gene end was trimmed by 0 bases and the J gene end by 9 bases; junction bases not matched to a gene: 4. Germline loops: CDR1 SGHVS, CDR2 FQNEAQ. CDR3 length equals 13 residues. CDR3 DNA sequence: TGTGCCAGCAGCTTAGCACCGGGACAGAGCTACACCTTC. Protein product: CASSLAPGQSYTF.

The chain combines TRBV5-8 with TRBJ1-1; D perhaps matches TRBD1 (5 bases). This CDR3 contains 13 residues. Germline V gene lookup returns CDR1 SGHTS and CDR2 YDEGEE. V lost 0 bases and J lost 7, with 10 bases in between. CDR3 region: CASSLEGRVEAFF. The DNA for the CDR3 is TGTGCCAGCAGCTTGGAGGGGAGGGTTGAAGCTTTCTTT.

There are a few counts of this clonotype. V is TRBV30 and J is TRBJ1-5, with 7 positions matching TRBD1. The CDR3 runs to 13 residues. V lost 5 bases and J lost 6; bases outside the gene matches: 7. CDR1 and CDR2 from the germline V gene are GTSNPN and SVGIG (reference sequence). CDR3 coding DNA: TGTGCCTGGGAGACAGGGATGGGTCAGCCCCAGCATTTT. It yields the protein CAWETGMGQPQHF.

The chain couples TRBV25-1 to TRBJ2-5, with 11 bases matching TRBD2. This CDR3 has 16 amino acids. Germline lookup yields CDR1 MGHDK and CDR2 SYGVNS. J gave up 7 bases and V 1 base, and 8 bases lay outside the gene matches. CDR3 bases: TGTGCCAGCAGTGAATTAGCGGGAGGGCCGGGCGCGACCCAGTACTTC. Protein product: CASSELAGGPGATQYF. The full variable domain, completed using reference TRBV25-1 and TRBJ2-5, is EADIYQTPRYLVIGTGKKITLECSQTMGHDKMYWYQQDPGMELHLIHYSYGVNSTEKGDLSSESTVSRIRTEHFPLTLESARPSHTSQYLCASSELAGGPGATQYFGPGTRLLVL.

This clonotype appeared a single time. The rearrangement links TRBV15 to TRBJ2-7; 8 bases line up with TRBD1. The CDR3 totals 14 residues. V dropped 4 bases and J dropped 7; count of bases not matched to a gene: 9. CDR1 LNHNV and CDR2 YYDKDF come from the germline V gene (reference sequence). The CDR3 reads CATSKTQGVREQYF. The CDR3 DNA follows: TGTGCCACCAGCAAAACACAGGGGGTGCGAGAGCAGTACTTC.

The V call is TRBV12-3 or TRBV12-4, the J call TRBJ1-5, with D unresolved. CDR3 length: 18 residues. Trimming stripped 4 bases from V and 9 bases from J, with 28 bases between. The CDR3 reads CASSYSTGVSDSLWPQHF. The CDR3 DNA reads as TGTGCCAGCAGTTACTCGACGGGCGTCTCGGACTCACTATGGCCCCAGCATTTT.

This clonotype was seen many times. The chain employs TRBV29-1 and TRBJ2-7, with 9 nucleotides matching TRBD2. Trimming took 4 bases from V and 4 from J; bases not matched to a gene: 8. The germline CDR1 and CDR2 sequences are SQVTM and ANQGSEA. This CDR3 has 14 residues. CDR3 DNA sequence: TGCAGCGTTGTATTGACTAGCGGCCGGTACGAGCAGTACTTC. It translates to CSVVLTSGRYEQYF.

V usage is TRBV19 and J usage is TRBJ2-7, with D possibly TRBD2 on 6 matching bases. The CDR3 spans 12 residues. V was shortened by 6 bases and J by 9 bases, with 15 bases between the two germline ends. Germline V gene data show CDR1 as LNHDA and CDR2 as SQIVND (reference sequence). The CDR3: CASRGAHGGQYF. CDR3 bases: TGTGCCAGTAGAGGGGCCCACGGGGGGCAGTACTTC.

This clonotype came up many times. The gene calls are TRBV20-1 and TRBJ2-7; D is ambiguous. Germline-derived CDR1 and CDR2 are DFQATT and SNEGSKA (reference sequence). CDR3 length: 13 residues. V was cut by 3 bases and J by 5 bases, with 14 bases left in between. The CDR3 loop is CSASETATDEQYF. The CDR3 coding sequence is TGCAGTGCTAGTGAGACGGCGACCGACGAGCAGTACTTC.

The V gene is TRBV2, the J gene TRBJ1-6, with D perhaps matching TRBD1 (5 bases). Trimming removed 6 bases at V and 4 bases at J, with 13 bases between. Germline CDR1 reads SNHLY; CDR2 reads FYNNEI. There are 15 residues in the CDR3. The CDR3 sequence is CASRERDPYNSPLHF. CDR3 in DNA: TGTGCCAGCAGAGAGCGGGACCCTTATAATTCACCCCTCCACTTT.

This clonotype has only one observation. The V call is TRBV2, the J call TRBJ2-7, with 8 bases fitting TRBD1. This CDR3 is built from 15 residues. Germline CDR1 and CDR2: SNHLY and FYNNEI. J lost 1 base, V lost 7 bases, and 9 bases had no gene match. CDR3: CASNDRGWRSYEQYF. Written as DNA, the CDR3 is TGTGCCAGCAATGACAGGGGCTGGAGGTCCTACGAGCAGTACTTC.

This chain connects TRBV19 to TRBJ1-5, with 9 bases fitting TRBD1. The CDR3 has 12 amino acids. CDR1 is LNHDA, CDR2 SQIVND, per germline (reference sequence). The J segment lost 9 bases and the V segment lost 3 bases, leaving 0 bases of the junction unmatched. CDR3: CASSMDRGPQHF. Written as DNA, the CDR3 is TGTGCCAGTAGTATGGACAGGGGGCCCCAGCATTTT.

For this clonotype: A much larger clone sits a single nucleotide away, making a read error possible. This chain uses TRBV9 with TRBJ2-5; D assignment may be TRBD1 or TRBD2 (6 bases each). The V gene lost 0 bases and the J gene lost 4 bases, with 10 bases spanning the gap. The CDR3 has 14 amino acids. In germline, CDR1 is SGDLS, CDR2 YYNGEE. CDR3 protein: CASSVEGEVETQYF. CDR3 bases: TGTGCCAGCAGCGTAGAGGGGGAGGTAGAGACCCAGTACTTC.

Note on this clonotype: A much bigger clone sits one base away, suggesting this may be a read error. The DNA for the CDR3 is TGCGCCAGCAGCGCGGGACTCGCGCCCTACGAGCAGTACTTC. It yields the protein CASSAGLAPYEQYF. The chain uses TRBV5-1 and TRBJ2-7; D perhaps matches TRBD2 (6 bases). Germline values: CDR1 SGHRS, CDR2 YFSETQ. Trimming took 4 bases from V and 2 from J, leaving 13 bases between them. The CDR3 has 14 residues. Together with reference TRBV5-1 and TRBJ2-7, the CDR3 gives the full variable domain: KAGVTQTPRYLIKTRGQQVTLSCSPISGHRSVSWYQQTPGQGLQFLFEYFSETQRNKGNFPGRFSGRQFSNSRSEMNVSTLELGDSALYLCASSAGLAPYEQYFGPGTRLTVT.

The chain combines TRBV12-3 or TRBV12-4 with TRBJ1-2; D uncertain. Trimming took off 5 bases at V and 12 bases at J, with 4 bases between the two ends. The CDR3 runs 8 residues. CDR3 in DNA: TGTGCCAGCAGTGGTGACACCTTC. Protein: CASSGDTF.

This clonotype was observed many times. The rearrangement links TRBV7-2 to TRBJ2-5; 7 bases align to TRBD2. From germline, CDR1 is SGHTA and CDR2 FQGNSA. There are 16 residues in the CDR3. Trimming took 5 bases from V and 1 from J; bases not matched to a gene: 10. The DNA for the CDR3 is TGTGCCAGCAGCCCCGGTCCACGCGGGGGCCAAGAGACCCAGTACTTC. Translation: CASSPGPRGGQETQYF.

In the case of this clonotype: One end of the junction varies from germline; a read error may be responsible. The rearrangement joins TRBV7-9 to TRBJ2-2; 12 bases agree with TRBD2. The length of the CDR3 is 15 residues. In germline, CDR1 is SEHNR, CDR2 FQNEAQ (reference sequence). The CDR3 coding sequence is TGTGCCAACAGCCGTGGACTAGCGGGGAACGGGGAGCTGTTTTTT. The encoded protein is CANSRGLAGNGELFF.

In this sample, this clonotype turned up a few times. The rearrangement uses TRBV27 and TRBJ2-5; D unresolved. V was cut by 0 bases and J by 3 bases, with 8 bases left in between. The germline gives CDR1 MNHEY, CDR2 SMNVEV (reference sequence). This CDR3 is built from 14 residues. CDR3 in amino acids: CASSLSRFEETQYF. In DNA form, the CDR3 reads TGTGCCAGCAGTTTATCGAGATTTGAAGAGACCCAGTACTTC.

This clonotype was recorded only once. The rearrangement links TRBV7-2 to TRBJ1-2, with 7 bases aligning to TRBD1. V gave up 5 bases and J gave up 6 bases; unmatched junction bases: 9. The germline CDR1 and CDR2 sequences are SGHTA and FQGNSA. The CDR3 extends over 14 amino acids. Here the CDR3 reads CASSPSADRDGYTF. The CDR3 DNA follows: TGTGCCAGCAGCCCGAGCGCAGACAGGGATGGCTACACCTTC. The full variable domain, completed using reference TRBV7-2 and TRBJ1-2, is GAGVSQSPSNKVTEKGKDVELRCDPISGHTALYWYRQSLGQGLEFLIYFQGNSAPDKSGLPSDRFSAERTGGSVSTLTIQRTQQEDSAVYLCASSPSADRDGYTFGSGTRLTVV.

V and J are TRBV29-1 and TRBJ2-7, with D possibly TRBD1 on 5 matching bases. V lost 6 bases and J lost 7, with 16 bases in between. CDR1 is SQVTM and CDR2 is ANQGSEA in the germline V gene. The length of the CDR3 is 12 residues. CDR3 DNA: TGCAGCGTCGCGCAGGGAAACAGGGAGCAGTACTTC. It translates to CSVAQGNREQYF.

This clonotype was counted many times. The chain combines TRBV29-1 with TRBJ1-2; D remains unclear. Trimming stripped 2 bases from V and 8 bases from J, with 12 bases between. The CDR3 is made up of 12 amino acids. Germline CDR1 and CDR2: SQVTM and ANQGSEA. DNA for the CDR3: TGCAGCGTTGAATCTGGACCCTGGGGCTACACCTTC. It is translated as CSVESGPWGYTF.

The chain carries TRBV14 and TRBJ2-3, with D uncertain. Trimming removed 4 bases from V and 2 bases from J, with 4 bases in between. This CDR3 is 12 amino acids long. Germline V gene sequence: CDR1 SGHDN, CDR2 FVKESK. In nucleotides, the CDR3 is TGTGCCAGCAGCCGAATCACAGATACGCAGTATTTT. Its protein product is CASSRITDTQYF.